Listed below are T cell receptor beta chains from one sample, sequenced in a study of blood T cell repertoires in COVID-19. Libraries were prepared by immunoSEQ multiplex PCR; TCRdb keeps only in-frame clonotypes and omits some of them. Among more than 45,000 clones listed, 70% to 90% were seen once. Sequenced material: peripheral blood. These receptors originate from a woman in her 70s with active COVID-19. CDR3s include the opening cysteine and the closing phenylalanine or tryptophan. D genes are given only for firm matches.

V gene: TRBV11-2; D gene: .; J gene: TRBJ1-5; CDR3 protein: CASSPDPKGTQHF
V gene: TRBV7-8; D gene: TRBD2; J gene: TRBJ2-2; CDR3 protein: CASGTSGNTGELFF
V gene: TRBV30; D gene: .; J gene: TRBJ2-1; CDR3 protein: CAWSGTGGTYNEQFF
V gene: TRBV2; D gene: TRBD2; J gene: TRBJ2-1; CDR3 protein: CASTQRELGHEQFF
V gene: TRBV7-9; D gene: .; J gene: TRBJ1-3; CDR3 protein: CASSSTVTGNTIYF
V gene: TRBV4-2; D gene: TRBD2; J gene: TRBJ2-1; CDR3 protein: CASSHLSGSSYNEQFF
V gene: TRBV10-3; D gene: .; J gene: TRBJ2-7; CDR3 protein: CAISWSSYEQYF
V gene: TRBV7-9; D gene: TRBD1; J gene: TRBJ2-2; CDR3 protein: CASSETTGSGELFF
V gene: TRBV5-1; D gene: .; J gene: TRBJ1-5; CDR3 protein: CASSLFPGSGNQPQHF
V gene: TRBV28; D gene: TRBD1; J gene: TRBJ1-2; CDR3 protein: CASSSPTGGAGGYTF
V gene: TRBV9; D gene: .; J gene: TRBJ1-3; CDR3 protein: CASSFEDHSGNTIYF
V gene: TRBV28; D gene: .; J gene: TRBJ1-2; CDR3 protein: CASSFEGGHNYGYTF
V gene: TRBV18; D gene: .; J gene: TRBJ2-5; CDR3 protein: CASNSRAGPTETQYF
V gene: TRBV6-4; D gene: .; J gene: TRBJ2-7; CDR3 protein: CASSATAGQYEQYF
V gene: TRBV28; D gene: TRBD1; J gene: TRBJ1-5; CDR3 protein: CASRQTYRGSNQPQHF
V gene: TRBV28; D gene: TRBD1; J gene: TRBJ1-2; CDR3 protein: CASRTPGQGNGYTF
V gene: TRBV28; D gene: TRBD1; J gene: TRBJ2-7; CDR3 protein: CASSFMGQRTYEQYF
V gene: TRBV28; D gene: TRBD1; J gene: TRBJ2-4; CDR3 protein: CASSLPGQGGNIQYF
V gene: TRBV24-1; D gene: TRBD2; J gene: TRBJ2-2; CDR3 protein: CATSPEIAGGPGELFF
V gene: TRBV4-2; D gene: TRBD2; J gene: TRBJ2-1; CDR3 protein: CASSQATPPTGTSGRSSYNEQFF
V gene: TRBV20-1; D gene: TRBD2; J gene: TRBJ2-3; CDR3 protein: CSASLVAGAADTQYF
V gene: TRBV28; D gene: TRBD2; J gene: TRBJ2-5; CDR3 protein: CASSPHRTSGTMSQYF
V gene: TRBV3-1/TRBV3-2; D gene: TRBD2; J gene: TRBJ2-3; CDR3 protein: CASSPETSGIVVADTQYF
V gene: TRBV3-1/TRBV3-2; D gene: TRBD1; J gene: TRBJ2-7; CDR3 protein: CASSQGGQGYF
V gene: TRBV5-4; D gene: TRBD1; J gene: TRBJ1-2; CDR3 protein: CASSLGTGSGTGYTF
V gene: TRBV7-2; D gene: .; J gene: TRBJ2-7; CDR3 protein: CASSLAFLSEQYF
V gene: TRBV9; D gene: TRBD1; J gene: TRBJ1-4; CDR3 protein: CASSAGTATNEKLFF
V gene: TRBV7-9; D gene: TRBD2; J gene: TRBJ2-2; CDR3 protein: CASSPRLAGGAGELFF
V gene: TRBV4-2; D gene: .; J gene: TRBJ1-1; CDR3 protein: CASSQEYSYTEAFF
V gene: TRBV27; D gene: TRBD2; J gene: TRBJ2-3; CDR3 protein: CASSTGLAGAADTQYF
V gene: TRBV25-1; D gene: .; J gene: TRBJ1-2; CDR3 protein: CASSERGGAFDGYTF
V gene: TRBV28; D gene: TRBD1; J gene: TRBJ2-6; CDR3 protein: CASSTYPGQGIKSSGANVLTF
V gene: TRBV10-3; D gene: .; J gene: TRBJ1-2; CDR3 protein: CAISASDYGYTF
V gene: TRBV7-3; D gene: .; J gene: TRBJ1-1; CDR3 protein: CASSLDRNTEAFF
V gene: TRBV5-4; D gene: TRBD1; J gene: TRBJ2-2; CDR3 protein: CASSLRTGWSGELFF
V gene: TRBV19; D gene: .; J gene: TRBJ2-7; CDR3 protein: CASSIDKGLSGEQYF
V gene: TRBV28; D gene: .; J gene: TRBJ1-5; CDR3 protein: CASSLTPAGELSQPQHF
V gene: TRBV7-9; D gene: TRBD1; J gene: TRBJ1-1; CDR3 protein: CASSFGQGNTEAFF
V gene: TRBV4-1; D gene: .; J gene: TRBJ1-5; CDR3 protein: CASSQVPGANQPQHF
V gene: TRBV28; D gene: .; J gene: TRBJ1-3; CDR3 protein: CASSSGARGNTIYF
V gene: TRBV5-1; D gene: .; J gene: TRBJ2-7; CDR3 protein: CASSLLSGNYEQYF
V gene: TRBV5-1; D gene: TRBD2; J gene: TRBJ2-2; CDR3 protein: CASSSGLAGGPTGELFF
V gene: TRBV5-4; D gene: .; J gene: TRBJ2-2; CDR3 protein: CASSSLTSNTGELFF
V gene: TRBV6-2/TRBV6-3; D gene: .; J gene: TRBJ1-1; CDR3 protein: CASSYPGGGAATSNTEAFF
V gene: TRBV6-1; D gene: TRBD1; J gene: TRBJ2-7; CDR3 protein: CASSEGDRGDEQYF
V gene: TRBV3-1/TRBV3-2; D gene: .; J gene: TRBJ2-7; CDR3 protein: CASSQGGGTYEQYF
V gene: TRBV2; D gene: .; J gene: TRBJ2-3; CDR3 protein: CASSVEQGSGGTDTQYF
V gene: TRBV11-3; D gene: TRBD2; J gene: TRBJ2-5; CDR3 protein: CASSPRTSGISQETQYF
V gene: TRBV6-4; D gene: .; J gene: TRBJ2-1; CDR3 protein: CAPDSRCSYNEQFF
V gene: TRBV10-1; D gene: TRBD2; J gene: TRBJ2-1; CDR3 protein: CASGTSGLNEQFF
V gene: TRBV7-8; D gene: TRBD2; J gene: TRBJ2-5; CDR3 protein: CASSLAGLVAEETQYF
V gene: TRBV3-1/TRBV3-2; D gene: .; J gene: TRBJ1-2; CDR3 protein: CASSPRQQTSLRANYGYTF
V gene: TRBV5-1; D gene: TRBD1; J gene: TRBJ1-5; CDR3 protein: CASSPDRADQPQHF
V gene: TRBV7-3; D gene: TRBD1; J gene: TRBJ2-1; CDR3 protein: CASSPLTTGRNEQFF
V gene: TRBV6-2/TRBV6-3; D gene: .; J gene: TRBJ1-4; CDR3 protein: CASSYSRGTNEKLFF
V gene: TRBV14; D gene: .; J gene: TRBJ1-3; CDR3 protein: CASSPTVSGNTIYF
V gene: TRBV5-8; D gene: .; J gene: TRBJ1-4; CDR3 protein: CASSQGDQGTKGEKLFF
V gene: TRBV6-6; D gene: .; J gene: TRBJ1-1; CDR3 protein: CASREGTGNTEAFF
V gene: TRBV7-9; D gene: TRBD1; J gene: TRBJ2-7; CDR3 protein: CASSDSYRDRVYEQYF